Listed here are 29 T cell receptor beta chains from one sample, sequenced in a study of T cells in Graves' hyperthyroidism and ophthalmopathy. RNA transcripts gave rise to amplified TCR beta CDR3 regions. TCR CDR3 underwent first-round RT-PCR with the HTBI primer set. MiXCR, applied by TCRdb to the multiplex PCR reads, yields one record per CDR3 protein. Of 600,000 to 650,000 distinct CDR3 sequences in the sample, about a fifth were seen once. Sequenced material: blood. The receptors here all came from a man aged 25-40 years with Graves' ophthalmopathy.

This clonotype was found many times. The rearrangement links TRBV20-1 to TRBJ2-3; D perhaps matches TRBD2 (6 bases). The CDR3 totals 15 residues. V was cut by 6 bases and J by 4 bases, with 20 bases left in between. The V gene's germline CDR1 is DFQATT and CDR2 SNEGSKA (reference sequence). CDR3 amino acids: CSAEGFLVVSDTQYF. CDR3 DNA: TGCAGTGCGGAGGGGTTCCTCGTAGTGTCAGATACGCAGTATTTT.

The chain carries TRBV12-3 or TRBV12-4 and TRBJ2-7, with a weak D call TRBD2 (6 bases). Trimming pared 6 bases from V and 3 bases from J, leaving 18 bases between. This CDR3 is 15 amino acids long. The CDR3 loop reads CASSPGGASDYEQYF. CDR3 nucleotide sequence: TGTGCCAGCAGCCCCGGTGGGGCTAGCGACTACGAGCAGTACTTC.

This clonotype was recorded a few times. A junction end diverges from the germline sequence, so it may reflect a read error. The chain employs TRBV7-9 and TRBJ2-7, with 9 bases aligning to TRBD2. The length of the CDR3 is 14 residues. CDR1 and CDR2 (germline): SEHNR, FQNEAQ (reference sequence). The CDR3 spells CASSVAGAPYEQYF. CDR3 DNA sequence: TGTGCCAGCAGCGTAGCGGGAGCCCCCTACGAGCAGTACTTC.

This chain uses TRBV6-1 with TRBJ2-3; D is unclear. The V end lost 5 bases, the J end lost 6 bases, and 12 bases lay between the germline ends. CDR1 MNHNS and CDR2 SASEGT come from the germline V gene. The CDR3 is made up of 13 amino acids. The CDR3 DNA sequence: TGTGCCAGCAGTCACCCACACGAGGATACGCAGTATTTT. It codes for CASSHPHEDTQYF.

The chain links TRBV18 to TRBJ2-7, with D perhaps matching TRBD1 or TRBD2 (6 bases each). In germline, CDR1 is KGHSH, CDR2 LQKENI. Trimming pared 3 bases from V and 4 bases from J, leaving 19 bases between. The CDR3 spans 16 residues. The CDR3 DNA follows: TGTGCCAGCTCACCCGTCGCGGGACACGGGGATTACGAGCAGTACTTC. Translated: CASSPVAGHGDYEQYF.

This clonotype has ten or more counts. J is TRBJ2-1 and V is TRBV7-2; 11 nucleotides line up with TRBD2. Germline lookup yields CDR1 SGHTA and CDR2 FQGNSA. V was pared by 3 bases and J by 2 bases, with 6 bases of the junction left unmatched. The CDR3 contains 17 residues. DNA of the CDR3: TGTGCCAGCAGCTTGGCTAGCGGGAGGTACGCCTACAATGAGCAGTTCTTC. Translation gives CASSLASGRYAYNEQFF.

The chain employs TRBV5-1 and TRBJ1-2; the D gene is possibly TRBD1 (5 bases). The germline V gene has CDR1 SGHRS and CDR2 YFSETQ. The CDR3 is 16 amino acids. Between the trimmed V and J ends, which lost 6 bases and 2 bases, there was a span of 20 bases. The CDR3 DNA reads as TGCGCCAGCACCCGTGCGGGGGGGGAGAAAAACTATGGCTACACCTTC. Protein: CASTRAGGEKNYGYTF.

This clonotype has only a few counts. V gene TRBV3-1 combines with J gene TRBJ2-7, with D unresolved. The CDR3 runs 18 residues. Germline V lookup: CDR1 LGHDT, CDR2 YNNKEL (reference sequence). Deletions cut 1 base from V and 2 bases from J, with 21 bases between. The CDR3 nucleotides read TGTGCCAGCAGCCAAGGCTCCCCAGTGACGATCCATACCTACGAGCAGTACTTC. It is translated as CASSQGSPVTIHTYEQYF.

This clonotype came up many times. The chain links TRBV12-3 or TRBV12-4 to TRBJ2-5, with D possibly being TRBD2 (5 bases). This CDR3 spans 14 amino acids. V was shortened by 7 bases and J by 1 base, with 13 bases between the two germline ends. This CDR3 reads CASTQRAGQETQYF. The CDR3 bases are TGTGCCAGCACCCAGAGGGCAGGCCAAGAGACCCAGTACTTC.

Ten or more counts support this clonotype. The chain links TRBV20-1 to TRBJ1-1; 9 nucleotides line up with TRBD1. CDR3 length: 12 residues. Germline V gene data show CDR1 as DFQATT and CDR2 as SNEGSKA (reference sequence). Here the CDR3 DNA reads TGCAGCCCTTACAGGGGGCGGTCTGAAGCTTTCTTT. Translating it yields CSPYRGRSEAFF.

Many counts were recorded for this clonotype. The V gene is TRBV18, the J gene TRBJ2-4, with TRBD1 matching over 8 bases. CDR3 size: 14 residues. Trimming cost V 3 bases and J 8 bases; bases outside gene matches: 6. The germline gives CDR1 KGHSH, CDR2 LQKENI. In DNA, the CDR3 is TGTGCCAGCTCACCTTTACAGGGGGGAGACATTCAGTACTTC. This gives the protein CASSPLQGGDIQYF.

This clonotype showed up many times. The V call is TRBV20-1, the J call TRBJ2-3, with a possible D match to TRBD1 (6 bases). The CDR3 extends over 12 amino acids. Germline-derived CDR1 and CDR2 are DFQATT and SNEGSKA (reference sequence). Between the trimmed V and J ends, which lost 4 bases and 2 bases, there was a span of 7 bases. DNA for the CDR3: TGCAGTGCTAAGGGGGTCACAGATACGCAGTATTTT. It codes for CSAKGVTDTQYF.

Here the CDR3 DNA reads TGTGCCAGCAGCTTAGTAGGGAGGGCGCGAGAGACCCAGTACTTC. This encodes CASSLVGRARETQYF. J is TRBJ2-5 and V is TRBV11-2, with 7 bases lining up with TRBD2. The CDR3 sequence is 15 residues long. Germline CDR1 SGHAT, CDR2 FQNNGV. V was clipped by 1 base and J by 4 bases; unmatched bases: 6.

Only a few counts were recorded for this clonotype. V is TRBV28 and J is TRBJ2-7, with 9 bases fitting TRBD1. CDR3 length: 15 residues. After removal of 6 bases from V and 5 bases from J, the junction contained 11 bases not matched to a gene. The germline CDR1 and CDR2 sequences are MDHEN and SYDVKM. The chain's CDR3 is CASRTGAGTGNEQYF. The CDR3 DNA is TGTGCCAGCAGGACCGGAGCCGGGACAGGGAACGAGCAGTACTTC.

The chain employs TRBV7-8 and TRBJ1-5; D is possibly TRBD1 (6 bases). Germline assignment: CDR1 SGHVS and CDR2 FQNEAQ. The V end was cut by 4 bases, the J end by 7 bases, with 23 bases between. This CDR3 spans 17 amino acids. CDR3 sequence reads: CASSSPSAGGGGQPQHF. DNA for the CDR3: TGTGCCAGCAGCTCGCCCTCCGCGGGGGGCGGGGGGCAGCCCCAGCATTTT.

This clonotype was counted ten times or more. The chain couples TRBV5-1 to TRBJ1-1; D gene ambiguous. CDR3 length: 16 amino acids. Germline CDR1 and CDR2: SGHRS and YFSETQ. With 4 bases removed from V and 2 bases from J, the gap between germline ends came to 18 bases. CDR3 in amino acids: CASSPSWVQSNTEAFF. The CDR3 coding sequence is TGCGCCAGCAGCCCATCTTGGGTTCAGAGCAACACTGAAGCTTTCTTT.

The genes are TRBV28 and TRBJ2-1; 9 bases line up with TRBD2. The length of the CDR3 is 13 residues. The germline gives CDR1 MDHEN, CDR2 SYDVKM. With V trimmed by 10 bases and J by 5 bases, 6 bases remained unmatched. The CDR3 loop reads CATRLAVNNEQFF. The CDR3 nucleotides read TGTGCCACTCGACTAGCGGTCAACAATGAGCAGTTCTTC. The complete variable domain, with remaining parts taken from reference TRBV28 and TRBJ2-1, reads DVKVTQSSRYLVKRTGEKVFLECVQDMDHENMFWYRQDPGLGLRLIYFSYDVKMKEKGDIPEGYSVSREKKERFSLILESASTNQTSMYLCATRLAVNNEQFFGPGTRLTVL.

This clonotype was detected ten times or more. This sequence joins TRBV30 and TRBJ2-5; D gene uncertain. Germline V lookup: CDR1 GTSNPN, CDR2 SVGIG (reference sequence). V gave up 2 bases and J gave up 1 base, with 8 bases separating them. The CDR3 contains 13 residues. CDR3 region: CAWSFPSQETQYF. CDR3 in DNA: TGTGCCTGGAGTTTTCCAAGCCAAGAGACCCAGTACTTC.

A few counts support this clonotype. The V and J genes are TRBV28 and TRBJ2-3, with a possible D match to TRBD1 (5 bases). V lost 8 bases and J 4 bases, leaving 16 bases between the germline ends. This CDR3 is built from 14 residues. Per germline, CDR1 MDHEN and CDR2 SYDVKM. The CDR3 sequence: CASGRQLGSDTQYF. CDR3 nucleotide sequence: TGTGCCAGCGGAAGACAGCTGGGCTCAGATACGCAGTATTTT.

This clonotype was found a few times. The chain carries TRBV15 and TRBJ2-1; D gene unclear. CDR1 is LNHNV, CDR2 YYDKDF, per germline (reference sequence). The CDR3 contains 18 residues. Trimming shortened V by 5 bases and J by 1 base, and 21 bases separated the two germline ends. DNA for the CDR3: TGTGCCACCAGCTCTCCCTATGGCGCCTACCTATCCTACAATGAGCAGTTCTTC. The encoded protein is CATSSPYGAYLSYNEQFF.

The table lists this clonotype with a few counts. The J gene is TRBJ2-1, the V gene TRBV2, with 9 nucleotides matching TRBD2. J lost 0 bases, V lost 6 bases, and 6 bases had no gene match. Looked up from germline, CDR1 is SNHLY and CDR2 is FYNNEI. The CDR3 runs 16 residues. CDR3 protein: CASSGTSSGSYNEQFF. In DNA, the CDR3 is TGTGCCAGCAGCGGGACTAGCAGTGGCTCCTACAATGAGCAGTTCTTC.

J is TRBJ2-5 and V is TRBV11-2; no reliable D call. Trimming removed 5 bases at V and 0 bases at J, with 13 bases between. CDR1 is SGHAT, CDR2 FQNNGV, per germline. This CDR3 has 15 residues. The CDR3 sequence: CASSPRSGYQETQYF. For the CDR3, the DNA is TGTGCCAGCAGCCCACGGAGTGGGTACCAAGAGACCCAGTACTTC.

CDR3 coding DNA: TGCAGTGCTCCCTGGGGACCGCTAGGCTATGGCTACACCTTC. This codes for CSAPWGPLGYGYTF. The chain combines TRBV20-1 with TRBJ1-2; maybe TRBD1 (5 bases). The germline gives CDR1 DFQATT, CDR2 SNEGSKA (reference sequence). Trimming took 5 bases from V and 4 from J, leaving 17 bases between them. This CDR3 has 14 residues.

Ten or more counts support this clonotype. The chain carries TRBV20-1 and TRBJ2-7; TRBD2 aligns across 7 bases. There are 13 residues in the CDR3. Trimming cost V 1 base and J 4 bases; bases outside gene matches: 4. Germline CDR1 reads DFQATT; CDR2 reads SNEGSKA (reference sequence). CDR3 nucleotides: TGCAGTGCTAGAGTAGGCGGGAGTTACGAGCAGTACTTC. It codes for CSARVGGSYEQYF.

At least ten counts were recorded for this clonotype. The chain uses TRBV11-2 and TRBJ1-1, with TRBD1 as a possible D gene (5 bases). With 4 bases removed from V and 3 bases from J, the gap between germline ends came to 24 bases. Germline assignment: CDR1 SGHAT and CDR2 FQNNGV. The CDR3 runs to 18 residues. In nucleotides, the CDR3 is TGTGCCAGCAGCTCGCGCCCCCGTCGGGGGTTGAGGGACACTGAAGCTTTCTTT. Translated, it gives CASSSRPRRGLRDTEAFF.

This clonotype was counted ten times or more. J is TRBJ2-1 and V is TRBV5-1, with D perhaps given as TRBD1 or TRBD2 (5 bases each). Per germline, CDR1 SGHRS and CDR2 YFSETQ. V shed 0 bases and J shed 9 bases, with 16 bases lying between them. The CDR3 covers 15 residues. CDR3 DNA: TGCGCCAGCAGCTTGGCTCGGGGCAGCCCTACTGAGCAGTTCTTC. This sequence encodes CASSLARGSPTEQFF.

The chain couples TRBV6-2 or TRBV6-3 to TRBJ2-1, with 10 bases matching TRBD2. The J segment lost 7 bases and the V segment lost 6 bases, leaving 9 bases of the junction unmatched. CDR1 is MNHEY, CDR2 SVGEGT, per germline. The length of the CDR3 is 15 residues. As DNA, the CDR3 is TGTGCCAGCAGCCACCCCAAAGCGGGGGGGAATGAGCAGTTCTTC. Amino acids: CASSHPKAGGNEQFF.

This chain links TRBV29-1 with TRBJ1-1; possibly TRBD1 for D (5 bases). The CDR3 totals 14 residues. CDR1 and CDR2 (germline): SQVTM, ANQGSEA. Trimming cost V 1 base and J 2 bases, with 11 bases left between them. CDR3 protein: CSVEVRGLNTEAFF. In DNA, the CDR3 is TGCAGCGTTGAAGTGCGGGGACTTAACACTGAAGCTTTCTTT.

This sequence joins TRBV11-2 and TRBJ1-2; D is perhaps TRBD1 (5 bases). Germline V gene data show CDR1 as SGHAT and CDR2 as FQNNGV. V gave up 6 bases and J gave up 4 bases, with 12 bases separating them. The CDR3 has 13 amino acids. The CDR3 loop is CASSLLRGYGYTF. As DNA, the CDR3 is TGTGCCAGCAGTTTGTTAAGGGGCTATGGCTACACCTTC.